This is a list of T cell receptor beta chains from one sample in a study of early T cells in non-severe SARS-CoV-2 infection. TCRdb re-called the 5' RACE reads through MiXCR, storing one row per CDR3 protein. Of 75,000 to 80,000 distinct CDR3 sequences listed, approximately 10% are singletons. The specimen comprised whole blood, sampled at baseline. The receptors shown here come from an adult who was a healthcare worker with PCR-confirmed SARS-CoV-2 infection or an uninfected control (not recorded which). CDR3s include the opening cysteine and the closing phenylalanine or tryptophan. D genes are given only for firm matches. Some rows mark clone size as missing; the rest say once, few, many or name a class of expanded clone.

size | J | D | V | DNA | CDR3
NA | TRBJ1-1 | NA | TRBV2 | TGTGCCAGCAGTCAGGAGAACACTGAAGCTTTCTTT | CASSQENTEAFF
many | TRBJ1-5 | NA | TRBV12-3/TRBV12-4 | TGTGCCAGCAGTTTAGCGCGAGTAGGGGCAGGCAATCAGCCCCAGCATTTT | CASSLARVGAGNQPQHF
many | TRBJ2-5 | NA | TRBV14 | TGTGCCAGCAGCCCCCGGGGGGCCCTCCAAGAGACCCAGTACTTC | CASSPRGALQETQYF
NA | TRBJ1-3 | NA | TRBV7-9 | TGTGCCAGCAGCGGGTCCAGGGCCTCTGGAAACACCATATATTTT | CASSGSRASGNTIYF
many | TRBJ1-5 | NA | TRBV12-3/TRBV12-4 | TGTGCCAGCAGTTTAGCTAGCAATCAGCCCCAGCATTTT | CASSLASNQPQHF
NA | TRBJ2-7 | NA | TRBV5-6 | TGTGCCAGCAGCTTGAGCAGGGCCCGCTACGAGCAGTACTTC | CASSLSRARYEQYF
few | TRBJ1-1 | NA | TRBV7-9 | TGTGCCAGCAGCCCCATCGGAGGGGGAGGCACTGAAGCTTTCTTT | CASSPIGGGGTEAFF
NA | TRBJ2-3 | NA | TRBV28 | TGTGCCAGCAGTCTATTTCTGGGAGATACGCAGTATTTT | CASSLFLGDTQYF
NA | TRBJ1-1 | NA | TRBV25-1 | TGTGCCAGCAGAGGCCCGGCCCCCACTGAAGCTTTCTTT | CASRGPAPTEAFF
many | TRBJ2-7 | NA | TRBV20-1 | TGCAGTGCTCATAGCCCAGGGGTCCCCTACGAGCAGTACTTC | CSAHSPGVPYEQYF
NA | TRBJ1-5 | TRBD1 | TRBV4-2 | TGTGCCAGCAGCCAGGGCAGGGGACAGAATCAGCCCCAGCATTTT | CASSQGRGQNQPQHF
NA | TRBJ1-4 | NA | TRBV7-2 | TGTGCCAGCAGCTTAGCCCAGGACAGAACTGCAACTAATGAAAAACTGTTTTTT | CASSLAQDRTATNEKLFF
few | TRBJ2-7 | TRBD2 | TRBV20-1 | TGCAGTGCTACCGGGACTAGCGGGGGGGACTCCTACGAGCAGTACTTC | CSATGTSGGDSYEQYF
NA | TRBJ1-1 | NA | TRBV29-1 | TGCAGCGTCCACACCTCCGGGACTGAAGCTTTCTTT | CSVHTSGTEAFF
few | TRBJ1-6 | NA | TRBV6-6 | TGTGCCAGCAGTAGGGACACACTACCCTCCTTAAGCTCCTATAATTCACCCCTCCACTTT | CASSRDTLPSLSSYNSPLHF
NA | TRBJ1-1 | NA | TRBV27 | TGTGCCAGCAGTTTGGCGGGAGAGAACACTGAAGCTTTCTTT | CASSLAGENTEAFF
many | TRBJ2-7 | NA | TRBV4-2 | TGTGCCAGCAGCCAAGAAAGACTGATGGGCCACGAGCAGTACTTC | CASSQERLMGHEQYF
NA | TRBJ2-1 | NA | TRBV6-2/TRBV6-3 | TGTGCCAGCAGTTTCATGGCGGGGATAGGGAATGAGCAGTTCTTC | CASSFMAGIGNEQFF
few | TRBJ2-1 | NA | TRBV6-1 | TGTGCCAGCAGTGACGGACCAGAGTCCTACAATGAGCAGTTCTTC | CASSDGPESYNEQFF
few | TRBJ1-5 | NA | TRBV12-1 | NA | CASSLWGHGSNYPLLSGNQPQHF
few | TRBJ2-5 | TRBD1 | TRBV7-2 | TGTGCCAGCAGCTTAATAACGGCGGGACAGGGTTTAGAGACCCAGTACTTC | CASSLITAGQGLETQYF
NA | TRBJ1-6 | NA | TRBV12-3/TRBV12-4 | TGTGCCAGCAGCTCCCTCGGGGTTAGGAATTCACCCCTCCACTTT | CASSSLGVRNSPLHF
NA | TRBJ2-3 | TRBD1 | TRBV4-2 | TGTGCCAGCAGCCAAGTAGGACAGGGGGCCTCAGATACGCAGTATTTT | CASSQVGQGASDTQYF
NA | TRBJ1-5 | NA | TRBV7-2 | TGTGCCAGCACCTTATTCCTCGGGAATCAGCCCCAGCATTTT | CASTLFLGNQPQHF
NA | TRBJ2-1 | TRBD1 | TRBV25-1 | TGTGCCAGCAGTGATGGGACAGGCATTGAGCAGTTCTTC | CASSDGTGIEQFF
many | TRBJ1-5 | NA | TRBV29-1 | TGCAGCGTTGCCACAGGGAATCAGCCCCAGCATTTT | CSVATGNQPQHF
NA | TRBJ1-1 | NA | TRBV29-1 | TGCAGCGTTGAAGATCCTGGGGTAGCTTTCTTT | CSVEDPGVAFF
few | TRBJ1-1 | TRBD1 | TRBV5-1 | TGCGCCAGCAGCTCGACAGGGATCCCTGAAGCTTTCTTT | CASSSTGIPEAFF
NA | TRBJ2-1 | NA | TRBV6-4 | TGTGCCAGCAGTGTTCAGGGGAACGATGAGCAGTTCTTC | CASSVQGNDEQFF